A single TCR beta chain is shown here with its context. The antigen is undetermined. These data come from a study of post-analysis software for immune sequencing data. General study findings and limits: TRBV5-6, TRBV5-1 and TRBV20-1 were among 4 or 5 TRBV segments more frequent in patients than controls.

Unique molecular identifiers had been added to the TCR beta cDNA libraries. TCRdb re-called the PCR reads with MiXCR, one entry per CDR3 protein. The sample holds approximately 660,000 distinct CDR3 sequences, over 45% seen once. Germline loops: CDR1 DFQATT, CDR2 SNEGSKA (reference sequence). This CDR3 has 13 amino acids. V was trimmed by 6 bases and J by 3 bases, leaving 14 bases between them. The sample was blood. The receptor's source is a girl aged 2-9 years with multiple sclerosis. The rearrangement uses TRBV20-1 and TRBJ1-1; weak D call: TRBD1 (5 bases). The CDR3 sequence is CSAPGGGYTEAFF. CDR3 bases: TGCAGTGCCCCTGGGGGGGGATACACTGAAGCTTTCTTT.